The sequence of this T cell receptor (beta chain) was determined in a study of blood T cell repertoires in COVID-19. Study details: Spain, Italy and the United States supplied samples that represented acute and convalescent COVID-19. T cells, B-cell-depleted T cells, or PBMCs supplied cDNA or gDNA.

While infection was still active, Seattle patients were enrolled and then followed longitudinally. The CDR3 extends over 17 amino acids. Germline loops: CDR1 SGHVS, CDR2 FQNEAQ. Trimming shortened V by 2 bases and J by 5 bases, and 21 bases separated the two germline ends. Methods used by the authors: Reference gene primer amplification gave nucleated cell count estimates. The method was immunoSEQ multiplex PCR; TCRdb's version includes in-frame clones alone and lacks a portion of them. The V and J calls and the clone size are those of that table, but D and trimming were determined from the DNA. In the table there are about 180,000 clones, around 80% of which are singletons.

The V gene is TRBV7-8, the J gene TRBJ1-1; D might be TRBD1 (5 bases). The sequenced sample consisted of peripheral blood. This clonotype was sampled from a middle-aged woman with COVID-19, enrolled during active disease. CDR3 in amino acids: CASSLPPSYPGGTEAFF. The CDR3 DNA is TGTGCCAGCAGCTTACCTCCAAGTTATCCGGGGGGTACTGAAGCTTTCTTT.